One sample yielded the 24 T cell receptor beta chains listed below, sequenced in a study of blood T cells in healthy people across ages. Primed by a sample-barcoded 5' primer and a J-beta primer mix, a second PCR proceeded for about 7 to 11 cycles. Via MiXCR, TCRdb re-called the 5' RACE reads, giving one row per CDR3 protein. The profile shows about 2 million distinct CDR3 sequences, around half of them singletons. The sample taken for sequencing was blood. These receptors were obtained from a woman aged 40 to 49 in good health.

The chain links TRBV9 to TRBJ2-1, with TRBD2 identical over 12 bases. This CDR3 comprises 16 residues. V lost 0 bases to trimming and J lost 8 bases; unmatched junction nucleotides: 6. Germline assignment: CDR1 SGDLS and CDR2 YYNGEE. CDR3 nucleotides: TGTGCCAGCAGCGTAGGCTCTAGCGGGGGGGCCTATGAGCAGTTCTTC. It codes for CASSVGSSGGAYEQFF.

The gene calls are TRBV2 and TRBJ2-4; D is perhaps TRBD1 (6 bases). This CDR3 region has 16 residues. The germline gives CDR1 SNHLY, CDR2 FYNNEI. Trimming removed 6 bases from V and 2 bases from J, with 17 bases in between. The chain's CDR3 is CASRGSLQGTKNIQYF. CDR3 sequence (DNA): TGTGCCAGCAGGGGATCTTTACAGGGAACCAAAAACATTCAGTACTTC.

The V gene is TRBV27, the J gene TRBJ1-5; D unclear. The germline gives CDR1 MNHEY, CDR2 SMNVEV (reference sequence). The V end lost 3 bases, the J end lost 6 bases, and 9 bases lay between the germline ends. CDR3 size: 13 residues. CDR3 DNA sequence: TGTGCCAGCAGTTTGGGCTTGGCTCAGCCCCAGCATTTT. This encodes CASSLGLAQPQHF.

The chain recombines TRBV5-4 with TRBJ2-5, with 8 bases fitting TRBD2. The CDR3 has 15 amino acids. Germline V gene sequence: CDR1 SGHNT, CDR2 YYREEE (reference sequence). J gave up 4 bases and V 4 bases, and 9 bases lay outside the gene matches. The CDR3 spells CASSPWRAGAETQYF. The CDR3 nucleotides read TGTGCCAGCAGCCCCTGGAGAGCGGGGGCAGAGACCCAGTACTTC.

About this clonotype itself: The junction departs from the called germline gene at one end, perhaps through a read error. The chain is built from TRBV20-1 and TRBJ2-5, with 7 bases identical to TRBD2. The CDR3 sequence is 13 residues long. Germline-derived CDR1 and CDR2 are DFQATT and SNEGSKA (reference sequence). For the CDR3, the DNA is TGCAGTGCCCAGGGACTACCTCAAGAGACCCAATACTTC. This codes for CSAQGLPQETQYF.

In this sample, this clonotype turned up a few times. The chain joins TRBV5-1 to TRBJ2-1, with D perhaps TRBD2 (7 bases). The CDR3 extends over 16 amino acids. Germline assignment: CDR1 SGHRS and CDR2 YFSETQ. The V and J ends lost 2 bases and 2 bases respectively, with 14 bases between them. CDR3 sequence reads: CASSLGGGAPYNEQFF. The CDR3 DNA follows: TGCGCCAGCAGCTTAGGAGGGGGGGCCCCCTACAATGAGCAGTTCTTC.

This rearrangement joins TRBV2 to TRBJ2-1; D is perhaps TRBD2 (7 bases). The CDR3 has 12 amino acids. The germline V and J ends were trimmed by 11 bases and 8 bases, with 16 bases remaining between them. Germline CDR1 SNHLY, CDR2 FYNNEI. Written as DNA, the CDR3 is TGTGCCGCCCTGGGGGGGGGCGATGAGCAGTTCTTC. This translates into CAALGGGDEQFF. Combining the CDR3 with reference TRBV2 and TRBJ2-1 gives the whole variable domain EPEVTQTPSHQVTQMGQEVILRCVPISNHLYFYWYRQILGQKVEFLVSFYNNEISEKSEIFDDQFSVERPDGSNFTLKIRSTKLEDSAMYFCAALGGGDEQFFGPGTRLTVL.

The chain is built from TRBV6-6 and TRBJ1-5; D is ambiguous. V dropped 8 bases and J dropped 4 bases, with 15 bases sitting between them. Germline V CDR1 and CDR2: MNHNY, SVGAGI (reference sequence). The CDR3 totals 14 residues. CDR3 in DNA: TGTGCCAGCGGCCTCGTTGGAGGGAATCAGCCCCAGCATTTT. This sequence encodes CASGLVGGNQPQHF.

The V gene is TRBV5-1, the J gene TRBJ2-3; tentative D call: TRBD1 (5 bases). The V end was cut by 4 bases, the J end by 6 bases, with 21 bases between. Germline V CDR1 and CDR2: SGHRS, YFSETQ. CDR3 size: 16 residues. CDR3 DNA sequence: TGCGCCAGCAGCATGGGGCCTAGAGCCGAGGTGGATACGCAGTATTTT. Amino acid sequence: CASSMGPRAEVDTQYF. Complete variable domain (other parts from reference TRBV5-1 and TRBJ2-3): KAGVTQTPRYLIKTRGQQVTLSCSPISGHRSVSWYQQTPGQGLQFLFEYFSETQRNKGNFPGRFSGRQFSNSRSEMNVSTLELGDSALYLCASSMGPRAEVDTQYFGPGTRLTVL.

J is TRBJ2-3 and V is TRBV7-2; 12 bases map to TRBD2. CDR3 length: 19 residues. Trimming took 1 base from V and 4 from J; bases not matched to a gene: 12. Germline values: CDR1 SGHTA, CDR2 FQGNSA. The CDR3 DNA follows: TGTGCCAGCAGCTTAGTGTCGGCTAGCGGGGGGGCCCTGGCAGATACGCAGTATTTT. Protein product: CASSLVSASGGALADTQYF.

This clonotype has only one observation. This sequence joins TRBV6-5 and TRBJ2-5, with D tentatively TRBD1 (6 bases). This CDR3 spans 16 amino acids. With 8 bases removed from V and 11 bases from J, the gap between germline ends came to 30 bases. Germline assignment: CDR1 MNHEY and CDR2 SVGAGI. The CDR3 sequence is CASGRPGQWGNNEQYF. The DNA of the CDR3 is TGTGCCAGCGGGAGACCGGGACAATGGGGGAACAATGAGCAGTACTTC.

This chain's CDR3 is CSARDWGRGLETQFF. CDR3 DNA sequence: TGCAGTGCTAGAGATTGGGGCAGGGGGCTCGAGACCCAGTTCTTC. The chain has TRBV20-1 and TRBJ2-1; 8 positions agree with TRBD1. V trimming: 0 bases; J trimming: 13 bases; junction bases outside the gene matches: 14. The V gene's germline CDR1 is DFQATT and CDR2 SNEGSKA (reference sequence). This CDR3 has 15 amino acids.

V is TRBV11-3 and J is TRBJ2-3, with no clear D. The V end lost 3 bases, the J end lost 2 bases, and 9 bases lay between the germline ends. The CDR3 consists of 14 residues. Germline CDR1 and CDR2: SGHNT and YENEEA. CDR3 amino acids: CASSFRTNTDTQYF. The DNA of the CDR3 is TGTGCCAGCAGCTTCCGTACGAACACAGATACGCAGTATTTT.

The rearrangement uses TRBV6-2 or TRBV6-3 and TRBJ2-4; tentative D call: TRBD2 (6 bases). This CDR3 spans 14 amino acids. Germline lookup yields CDR1 MNHEY and CDR2 SVGEGT. V was pared by 6 bases and J by 8 bases, with 17 bases between. CDR3 sequence: CASSPAGWRDIQYF. CDR3 DNA: TGTGCCAGCAGCCCCGCAGGGTGGAGGGACATTCAGTACTTC.

This chain connects TRBV4-1 to TRBJ2-7; 8 bases line up with TRBD2. Germline V gene sequence: CDR1 MGHRA, CDR2 YSYEKL. V was clipped by 0 bases and J by 0 bases; unmatched bases: 7. The CDR3 length is 17 residues. The CDR3 sequence is CASSQEDSRGDSYEQYF. The CDR3 DNA sequence: TGCGCCAGCAGCCAAGAGGATTCGCGGGGGGACTCCTACGAGCAGTACTTC.

A remark on this clonotype: The germline gene is not matched at one end of the junction; a read error may be the cause. This chain uses TRBV7-8 with TRBJ2-5; the match to TRBD1 covers 7 bases. The CDR3 loop spans 15 amino acids. Germline lookup yields CDR1 SGHVS and CDR2 FQNEAQ. As DNA, the CDR3 is TGTGCCGGCAGCTCGGACAGGACGTTCCAAGAGACCCAGTACTTC. This codes for CAGSSDRTFQETQYF.

The rearrangement links TRBV4-3 to TRBJ1-1, with 7 bases fitting TRBD1. This CDR3 spans 14 amino acids. Germline lookup yields CDR1 LGHNA and CDR2 YSLEER. Trimming cost V 3 bases and J 5 bases; bases outside gene matches: 6. The CDR3 here is CASSQVGGWTEAFF. The DNA for the CDR3 is TGCGCCAGCAGCCAGGTAGGGGGCTGGACTGAAGCTTTCTTT.

This clonotype was observed a few times. The chain combines TRBV29-1 with TRBJ1-2, with a tentative D call TRBD1 (5 bases). Germline CDR1 SQVTM, CDR2 ANQGSEA. This CDR3 comprises 15 residues. Trimming stripped 0 bases from V and 4 bases from J, with 15 bases between. The CDR3 coding sequence is TGCAGCGTTGAAGATCGCAGGGAATCTCGCTATGGCTACACCTTC. It specifies CSVEDRRESRYGYTF.

The chain links TRBV28 to TRBJ2-5; TRBD1 might be the D (5 bases). CDR1 is MDHEN and CDR2 is SYDVKM in the germline V gene. The CDR3 is 14 amino acids. V was trimmed by 7 bases and J by 7 bases, leaving 19 bases between them. The CDR3 reads CASKRQGAGWTQYF. The CDR3 DNA reads as TGTGCCAGCAAAAGGCAGGGTGCCGGTTGGACCCAGTACTTC.

The rearrangement links TRBV6-1 to TRBJ1-1, with TRBD1 as a possible D gene (5 bases). The ends were cut back, 4 bases at V and 4 bases at J, with 13 bases in the middle. The germline CDR1 and CDR2 sequences are MNHNS and SASEGT. The CDR3 contains 14 residues. The CDR3 sequence is CASSGGPGTTEAFF. CDR3 sequence (DNA): TGTGCCAGCAGTGGAGGTCCTGGGACCACTGAAGCTTTCTTT.

The V call is TRBV7-9, the J call TRBJ2-4; possible D gene TRBD1, 6 bases. The DNA matches TRBJ2-7 better at its end, which makes the J call doubtful. Germline CDR1 and CDR2: SEHNR and FQNEAQ (reference sequence). CDR3 length: 15 residues. The CDR3 protein is CASSLERDNAYEQYF. The DNA for the CDR3 is TGTGCCAGCAGCTTAGAAAGGGACAACGCCTACGAGCAGTACTTC.

The chain combines TRBV9 with TRBJ1-2, with D maybe TRBD1 (5 bases). This CDR3 has 15 amino acids. In germline, CDR1 is SGDLS, CDR2 YYNGEE. Trimming left V 3 bases short and J 4 bases short, with 16 bases between. The CDR3 sequence: CASSAPGTSGYGYTF. DNA for the CDR3: TGTGCCAGCAGCGCACCCGGGACGTCCGGCTATGGCTACACCTTC.

The rearrangement uses TRBV7-2 and TRBJ2-4; tentatively, D is TRBD2 (6 bases). CDR1 is SGHTA and CDR2 is FQGNSA in the germline V gene. Trimming took off 7 bases at V and 1 base at J, with 11 bases between the two ends. The CDR3 has 14 amino acids. The CDR3 here is CASTWEAAKNIQYF. As DNA, the CDR3 is TGTGCCAGCACCTGGGAGGCGGCCAAAAACATTCAGTACTTC.

This chain connects TRBV21-1 to TRBJ1-6. TRBV21-1 corresponds to a pseudogene. The CDR3 spans 16 residues. DNA of the CDR3: TGTGCCAGCACCTGGCCCTTCAGCTCCTATAATTCACCCCTCCACTTT. Protein: CASTWPFSSYNSPLHF.